This T cell receptor beta chain appears in the sequencing data of a study of post-analysis software for immune sequencing data. The overall study: Clinical courses comprised relapsing-remitting, secondary progressive and progressive-relapsing multiple sclerosis.

The CDR3 is 13 amino acids. V dropped 4 bases and J dropped 0 bases, with 7 bases sitting between them. The germline gives CDR1 SGHDT, CDR2 YYEEEE. cDNA libraries for TCR beta contained unique molecular identifiers. TCRdb recomputed calls from the PCR reads with MiXCR, one row per CDR3 protein. The sample yields about 540,000 distinct CDR3 sequences, 34% seen once. Study-level findings and limits: Among a few TRBV segments more frequent in patients than controls were TRBV5-6, TRBV5-1 and TRBV20-1. When compared against controls, multiple sclerosis patients showed significantly lower normalized Chao1 diversity.

This clonotype has only a few counts. No antigen is known for it. The chain carries TRBV5-6 and TRBJ1-1; D is unclear. Sequencing was done on a sample of blood. This clonotype was obtained from a girl aged 2 to 17 with multiple sclerosis. This chain's CDR3 is CASSPAVNTEAFF. The CDR3 DNA reads TGTGCCAGCAGCCCGGCCGTGAACACTGAAGCTTTCTTT.